This T cell receptor (beta chain) was obtained from a study of T cell responses to AZD1222 COVID-19 vaccine. Of note for this clone: Its antigen is currently unknown.

Points from the study as a whole: None of the repertoires were sampled until the peak T cell response had passed. Per reports, nearly half of all spike-specific TCRs target regions that are unmutated in variants. Females outnumbered males among donors, who were mostly white British; clonal diversity was possibly underestimated.

Only in-frame clones appear in the TCRdb table, and some are missing; sequencing was by immunoSEQ multiplex PCR. The data contain 95,000 to 110,000 clones, about 92% of them singletons. The material was peripheral blood, obtained 28 days after the second AZD1222 dose. The sequence was obtained from an adult who received the AZD1222 COVID-19 vaccine.

CDR3 sequence reads: CASSKFVRGREDSGKYEQYF. CDR3 nucleotide sequence: TGTGCCAGTAGTAAATTCGTCAGGGGGCGCGAAGACTCTGGAAAATACGAGCAGTACTTC. The chain has TRBV19 and TRBJ2-7; 8 nucleotides match TRBD1. V trimming: 4 bases; J trimming: 4 bases; junction bases outside the gene matches: 24. The CDR3 covers 20 residues. CDR1 is LNHDA and CDR2 is SQIVND in the germline V gene (reference sequence).